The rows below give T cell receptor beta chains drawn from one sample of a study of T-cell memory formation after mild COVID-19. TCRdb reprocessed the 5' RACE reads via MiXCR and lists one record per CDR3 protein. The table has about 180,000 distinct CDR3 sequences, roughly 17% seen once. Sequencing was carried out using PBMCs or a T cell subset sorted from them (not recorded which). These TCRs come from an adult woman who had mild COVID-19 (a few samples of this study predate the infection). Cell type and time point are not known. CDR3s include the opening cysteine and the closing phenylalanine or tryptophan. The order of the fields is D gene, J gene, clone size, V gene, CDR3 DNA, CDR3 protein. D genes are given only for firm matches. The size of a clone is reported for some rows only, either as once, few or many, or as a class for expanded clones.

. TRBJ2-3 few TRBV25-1 TGTGCCAGCAGTGTTCCGGGGATTGCAGATACGCAGTATTTT CASSVPGIADTQYF
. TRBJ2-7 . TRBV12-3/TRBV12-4 TGTGCCAGCAGTTCTGGCCCCCAACCGCAGTACTTC CASSSGPQPQYF
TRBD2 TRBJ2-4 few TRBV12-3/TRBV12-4 TGTGCCAGCAGTTTTGGACTAGCGGTAGCCAAAAACATTCAGTACTTC CASSFGLAVAKNIQYF
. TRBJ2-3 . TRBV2 TGTGCCAGCAGTGAGTTCTTAGGGCCAGATACGCAGTATTTT CASSEFLGPDTQYF
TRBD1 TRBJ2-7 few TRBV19 TGTGCCAGTAGTAACCAAGGGGGCAGCTCCTACGAGCAGTACTTC CASSNQGGSSYEQYF
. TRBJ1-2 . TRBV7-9 TGTGCCAGCAGCTTTTCCGGGACGGAGGAGACCTATGGCTACACCTTC CASSFSGTEETYGYTF
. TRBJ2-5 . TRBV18 TGTGCCAGCTCGGCGGGGGCCGCCGAGACCCAGTACTTC CASSAGAAETQYF
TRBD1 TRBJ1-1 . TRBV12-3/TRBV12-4 TGTGCCAGCAGTTTTTTTTTCGGACAGGGGGGGAAAGTGACTGAAGCTTTCTTT CASSFFFGQGGKVTEAFF
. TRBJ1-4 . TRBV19 TGTGCCAGTAGTAACGGACGGACCCCTAATGAAAAACTGTTTTTT CASSNGRTPNEKLFF
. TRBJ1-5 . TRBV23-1 TGCGCCAGCAGTCAATCAGTAAGGACGGATAGCAATCAGCCCCAGCATTTT CASSQSVRTDSNQPQHF
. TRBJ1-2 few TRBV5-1 TGCGCCAGCAGCCCCGAGAGACAGGCCGGGGGCTACACCTTC CASSPERQAGGYTF
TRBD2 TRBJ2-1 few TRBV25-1 TGTGCCAGCAGTGAATTGGGTAGCGGGACCATCTACAATGAGCAGTTCTTC CASSELGSGTIYNEQFF
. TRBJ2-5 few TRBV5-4 TGTGCCAGCAGCCACCCCGGAGGAGAGACCCAGTACTTC CASSHPGGETQYF
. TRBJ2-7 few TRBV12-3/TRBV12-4 TGTGCCAGCAGCCCGACAACTAGCCGATCCTCCTACGAGCAGTACTTC CASSPTTSRSSYEQYF
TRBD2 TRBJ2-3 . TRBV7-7 TGTGCCAGCAGCCCGACTAGCGGGGCAGATACGCAGTATTTT CASSPTSGADTQYF
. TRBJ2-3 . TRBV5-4 TGTGCCAGCAGCTTGGCGGGAATGTACCCTAGCACAGATACGCAGTATTTT CASSLAGMYPSTDTQYF
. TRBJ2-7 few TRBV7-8 TGTGCCAGCAGCTTAGATATCTTGGGACTTAACTACGAGCAGTACTTC CASSLDILGLNYEQYF
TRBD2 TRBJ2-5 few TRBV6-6 TGTGCCAGCAGTTACTGGGGACTAGCGGGGGGCTCCTCCTTCCAAGAGACCCAGTACTTC CASSYWGLAGGSSFQETQYF
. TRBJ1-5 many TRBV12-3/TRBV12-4 TGTGCCAGCAGTTCCCTTAGGGTGGGGCAGGGCAATCAGCCCCAGCATTTT CASSSLRVGQGNQPQHF
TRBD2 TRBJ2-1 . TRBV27 TGTGCCAGCAGTTTATGGGCTAGCGGGAGTTACAATGAGCAGTTCTTC CASSLWASGSYNEQFF
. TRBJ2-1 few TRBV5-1 TGCGCCAGCAGCTTGACGGGAACTACTCCTAATGAGCAGTTCTTC CASSLTGTTPNEQFF
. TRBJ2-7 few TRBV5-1 TGCGCCAGCACCCCCTCCGGGGACTCTTTCTACGAGCAGTACTTC CASTPSGDSFYEQYF
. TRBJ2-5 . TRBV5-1 TGCGCCAGCAGCCCGGGGGCAGGGGCTTGGGAGACCCAGTACTTC CASSPGAGAWETQYF
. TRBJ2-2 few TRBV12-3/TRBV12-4 TGTGCCAGCAGTTTTACAGAGACAGTGAACACCGGGGAGCTGTTTTTT CASSFTETVNTGELFF
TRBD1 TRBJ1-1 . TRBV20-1 TGCAGTGCTAGAGCTCTTACGGGACAGCAGAACACTGAAGCTTTCTTT CSARALTGQQNTEAFF
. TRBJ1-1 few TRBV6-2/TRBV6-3 TGTGCCAGCAGACCGTATGGGGCGGACACTGAAGCTTTCTTT CASRPYGADTEAFF
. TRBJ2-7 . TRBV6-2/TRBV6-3 TGTGCCAGCAGGGGGGACTCGTCCTACGAGCAGTACTTC CASRGDSSYEQYF
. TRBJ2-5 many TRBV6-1 TGTGCCAGCAGGGCCGGGCCCTATTTCGCGACCCAGTACTTC CASRAGPYFATQYF
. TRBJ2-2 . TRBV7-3 TGTGCCAGCAGCTCCTCCCTGGGACGGGGCACCGGGGAGCTGTTTTTT CASSSSLGRGTGELFF
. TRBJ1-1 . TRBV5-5 TGTGCCAGCAGCGTTTCCCAGGGAGCCAACACTGAAGCTTTCTTT CASSVSQGANTEAFF
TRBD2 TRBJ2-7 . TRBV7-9 TGTGCCAGCAGCGCTAGCGGGGTTGAGCAGTACTTC CASSASGVEQYF
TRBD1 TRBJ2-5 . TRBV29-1 TGCAGCGTTTCCGACAGGGGGGAGACCCAGTACTTC CSVSDRGETQYF
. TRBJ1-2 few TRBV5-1 TGCGCCAGCAGCTTGGCGGGGGGCCGCGGCTACACCTTC CASSLAGGRGYTF
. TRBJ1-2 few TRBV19 TGTGCCAGTAGTATAGATCGTCAGAGACACTATGGCTACACCTTC CASSIDRQRHYGYTF
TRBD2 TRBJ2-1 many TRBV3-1 TGTGCCAGCAGACAACGGGGGGGCCAGAACAATGAGCAGTTCTTC CASRQRGGQNNEQFF
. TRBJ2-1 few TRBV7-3 TGTGCCAGCAGCTTCTCAGGGCATGAGCAGTTCTTC CASSFSGHEQFF
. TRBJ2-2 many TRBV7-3 TGTGCCAGCAGCCCCGGCACCGGGGAGCTGTTTTTT CASSPGTGELFF
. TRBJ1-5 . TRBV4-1 TGCGCCAGCAGCGCGGACTTTATTAGTCAGCCCCAGCATTTT CASSADFISQPQHF
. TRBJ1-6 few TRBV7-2 TGTGCCAGCAGCTTAGCGTATAGCTCCTATAATTCACCCCTCCACTTT CASSLAYSSYNSPLHF
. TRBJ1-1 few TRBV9 TGTGCCAGCAGCCAGGGACCTAAGAACACTGAAGCTTTCTTT CASSQGPKNTEAFF
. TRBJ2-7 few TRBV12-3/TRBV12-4 TGTGCCAGCAGTTTAGCAGAGGGGTACGAGCAGTACTTC CASSLAEGYEQYF
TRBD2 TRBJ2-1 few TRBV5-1 TGCGCCAGCAGCTTGGCCCTGGGACTAGCGGGAGGGCCTGGTAATGAGCAGTTCTTC CASSLALGLAGGPGNEQFF
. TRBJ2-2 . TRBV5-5 TGTGCCAGCAGCTGGACGGATGATGGCGGGGAGCTGTTTTTT CASSWTDDGGELFF
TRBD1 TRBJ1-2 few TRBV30 TGTGCCTGGAGTCCATACAGGGGGCTTGACTATGGCTACACCTTC CAWSPYRGLDYGYTF
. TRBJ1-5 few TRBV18 TGTGCCAGCTCACCCGGGACCCGGCAGCCCCAGCATTTT CASSPGTRQPQHF
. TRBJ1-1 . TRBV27 TGTGCCAGCAGTTTAAGGGGCAGGGTCACTGAAGCTTTCTTT CASSLRGRVTEAFF
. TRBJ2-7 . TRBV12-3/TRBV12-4 TGTGCCAGCACCGCGGGGAGGCCCTACGAGCAGTACTTC CASTAGRPYEQYF
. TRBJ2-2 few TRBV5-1 TGCGCCAGCAGCTCCGACCCACAGGGCACCGGGGAGCTGTTTTTT CASSSDPQGTGELFF
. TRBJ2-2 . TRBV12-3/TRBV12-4 TGTGCCAGCAGACGCTCAGGGGCAGTCGGCGCCGGGGAGCTGTTTTTT CASRRSGAVGAGELFF